The T cell receptor (beta chain) described here comes from a study of blood T cell repertoires in COVID-19. Study details: From T cells, B-cell-depleted T cells, or PBMCs came the material, which was cDNA or gDNA.

On this clone: At one end the junction does not follow the germline gene, possibly because of a read error.

Original processing methods: Estimates of nucleated cell counts were drawn from the amplification of reference gene primers. Sequencing was performed with immunoSEQ multiplex PCR; in TCRdb, only in-frame clones are kept and a portion is missing. V, J and clone size are those of that table, while D and trimming were read from the DNA. This sample yields tens of thousands of clones, of which more than 75% are seen a single time; less than 6% belongs to the top ten. Germline CDR1 reads LNHDA; CDR2 reads SQIVND (reference sequence). This CDR3 contains 14 residues. This sequence joins TRBV19 and TRBJ2-4; perhaps TRBD1 as D (6 bases). The sequenced material came from peripheral blood. This receptor was identified in a woman aged 80 or over with active COVID-19. The CDR3 DNA sequence: TGCGACAGGTTTAACCATATAGCCAAAAACATTCAGTACTTC. Translating gives CDRFNHIAKNIQYF. Full variable domain (outside the CDR3, taken from reference TRBV19 and TRBJ2-4): DGGITQSPKYLFRKEGQNVTLSCEQNLNHDAMYWYRQDPGQGLRLIYYSQIVNDFQKGDIAEGYSVSREKKESFPLTVTSAQKNPTAFYLCDRFNHIAKNIQYFGAGTRLSVL.